These T cell receptor beta chains were read from a single sample in a study of regulatory T cells in long-lasting Graves disease. Using its own MiXCR run on the multiplex PCR reads, TCRdb lists one record per CDR3 protein. The sample lists some 430,000 distinct CDR3 sequences, 20% to 25% occurring once. The source was peripheral blood mononuclear cells (PBMCs), collected when the disease was refractory, from a patient treated with antithyroid drugs. The receptors shown here come from a female donor with Graves disease. Both conserved end residues are part of each CDR3. D genes are given only for firm matches. Some rows have no size entry. The others give once, few or many, or a class for an expanded clone.

clone size,D gene,J gene,V gene,CDR3 DNA,CDR3 protein
many,.,TRBJ1-4,TRBV2,TGTGCCAGCAGTGAGAGCAGGGAGGAAAAACTGTTTTTT,CASSESREEKLFF
few,TRBD1,TRBJ1-5,TRBV20-1,TGCAGTGCCCAGGACAGGGTCGGTCAGCCCCAGCATTTT,CSAQDRVGQPQHF
.,.,TRBJ2-7,TRBV29-1,TGCAGCGCTGTAGGTCCCTACGAGCAGTACTTC,CSAVGPYEQYF
.,.,TRBJ2-2,TRBV7-6,TGTGCCAGCAGCCAGTGGTCGTGGGATGCCGGGGAGCTGTTTTTT,CASSQWSWDAGELFF
many,.,TRBJ1-2,TRBV28,TGTGCCAGCAGTTTAAGGGTGTGGGATAACTATGGCTACACCTTC,CASSLRVWDNYGYTF
many,.,TRBJ1-4,TRBV28,TGTGCCAGCAGTTTCCGGGGGGCCTGGGAAAAACTGTTTTTT,CASSFRGAWEKLFF
many,TRBD1,TRBJ1-2,TRBV28,TGTGCCAGCAGGTCGACAGGGGAGGATTATGGCTACACCTTC,CASRSTGEDYGYTF
.,.,TRBJ1-2,TRBV4-2,TGTGCCAGCAGCCAAGATGATGCGGTCCTCTATGGCTACACCTTC,CASSQDDAVLYGYTF
few,.,TRBJ1-5,TRBV9,TGTGCCAGCAGCGTAGTCAGACGGGGTGGGGGAGGTCAGCCCCAGCATTTT,CASSVVRRGGGGQPQHF
.,.,TRBJ2-7,TRBV7-9,TGTGCCAGCAGCTTATCATCGAGATACGAGCAGTACTTC,CASSLSSRYEQYF